This T cell receptor beta chain emerged from a study of CD8 T cells in Susac syndrome (dated by TCRdb to between 2018 and 2020). Notes on the research overall: The study used repertoire sequencing to test whether antigen drove CD8+ T cell activation and differentiation in Susac syndrome.

CDR1 DFQATT and CDR2 SNEGSKA were looked up in the germline V gene (reference sequence). Relative to germline, V is missing 5 bases and J is missing 1 base, with 4 bases of the junction outside any gene match. The CDR3 spans 14 residues, from the cysteine through the phenylalanine. Only CDR3 DNA remains: 42 bases, in frame from the first base. RNA was extracted using the RNeasy kit, and about 0.45 to 1 ug of the RNA was reverse transcribed with random hexamers. The immunoSEQ multiplex PCR assay, which covers 54 Vbeta and 13 Jbeta segments, was used to amplify TCR beta CDR3 regions. To correct PCR amplification bias, a synthetic template baseline was used for both primer optimization and computational correction. The source study handled its data this way. Reads were annotated to V, D and J genes according to IMGT and were analyzed with immunoSEQ Analyzer, with only productive sequences retained. To calculate clonality, Shannon entropy was normalized by log2 of the number of productive unique sequences and then subtracted from one. For each patient and control, public and private clones were evaluated within the 100 most prevalent clones. Susac-specific clones were defined as absent from healthy and MS cohorts, over a thousand published viral clones and other ImmuneACCESS disease sequences. Through fastp at Q25 and MiXCR, TCRdb rebuilt clones from the public reads, retaining in-frame beta chains. Records with the same CDR3 protein are collapsed into one entry carrying the most frequent genes and DNA. TCRdb's processing, not the authors', yielded these V and J calls. This sample comprises 150,000 to 200,000 distinct CDR3 sequences, roughly 95% of them detected only once. The ten largest clones represent roughly 0.1% of the sample.

What the authors observed across the whole study: The study acknowledged that relatively few individuals were included in the TCR sequencing and HLA analysis.

Peripheral blood CD8+ and CD4+ T cells from healthy donors, Susac syndrome patients and multiple sclerosis patients were profiled by high-throughput TCR beta sequencing. The multiple sclerosis controls were treatment-naive patients who had stable or active relapsing-remitting disease and met the revised McDonald criteria. Bulk CD8+ and CD4+ T cells were purified by magnetic negative isolation, while CD8+ TEMRA cells were enriched using FACS. Blood was drawn into EDTA tubes, processed within 24 hours, and PBMCs were isolated by density gradient centrifugation. PBMCs destined for TCR sequencing were cryopreserved in liquid nitrogen and later thawed in a 37 °C water bath. The sorted or isolated CD4+, CD8+ and CD8+ TEMRA cells reached a purity of at least 90%. In the case of this clonotype: Its recognized antigen is unknown. Per-base qualities were not stored, and no clone one base away is much larger.

The sequence was collected from a human donor with multiple sclerosis. The rearranged segments are TRBV20-1 and TRBJ2-7; a stretch of 11 junction bases matches TRBD2. Sequencing was done on a sample of CD4+ T cells from PBMCs. The CDR3 region has the sequence CSAVRTSGSYEQYF. The bases are TGCAGTGCTGTGAGGACTAGCGGGTCCTACGAGCAGTACTTC.